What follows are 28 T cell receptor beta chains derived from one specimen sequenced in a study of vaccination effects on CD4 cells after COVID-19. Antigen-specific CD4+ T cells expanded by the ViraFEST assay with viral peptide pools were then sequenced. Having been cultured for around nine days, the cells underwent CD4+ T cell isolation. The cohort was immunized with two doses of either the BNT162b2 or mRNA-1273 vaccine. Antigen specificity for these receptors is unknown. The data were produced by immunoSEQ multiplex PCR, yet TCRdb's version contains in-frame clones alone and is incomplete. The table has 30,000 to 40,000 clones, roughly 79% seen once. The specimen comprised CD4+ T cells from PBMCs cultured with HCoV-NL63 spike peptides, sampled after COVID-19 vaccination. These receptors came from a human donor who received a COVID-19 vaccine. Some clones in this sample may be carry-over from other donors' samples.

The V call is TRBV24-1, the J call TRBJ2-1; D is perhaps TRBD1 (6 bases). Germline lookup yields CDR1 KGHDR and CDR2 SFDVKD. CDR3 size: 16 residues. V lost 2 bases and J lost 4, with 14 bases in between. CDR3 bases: TGTGCCACCAGTGATTCAGGGGAACTTAGATACAATGAGCAGTTCTTC. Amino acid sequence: CATSDSGELRYNEQFF.

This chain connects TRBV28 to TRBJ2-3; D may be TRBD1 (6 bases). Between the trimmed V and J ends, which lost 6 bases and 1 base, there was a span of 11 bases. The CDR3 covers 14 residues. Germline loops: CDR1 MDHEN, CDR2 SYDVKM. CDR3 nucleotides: TGTGCCAGCAGGCGGGCAGGGGGCACAGATACGCAGTATTTT. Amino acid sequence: CASRRAGGTDTQYF.

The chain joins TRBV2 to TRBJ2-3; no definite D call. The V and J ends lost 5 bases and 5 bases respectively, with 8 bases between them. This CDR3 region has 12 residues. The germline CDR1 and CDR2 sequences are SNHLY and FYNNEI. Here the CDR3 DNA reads TGTGCCAGCAGTAAGACGAGAGATACGCAGTATTTT. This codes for CASSKTRDTQYF. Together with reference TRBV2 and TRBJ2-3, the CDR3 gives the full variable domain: EPEVTQTPSHQVTQMGQEVILRCVPISNHLYFYWYRQILGQKVEFLVSFYNNEISEKSEIFDDQFSVERPDGSNFTLKIRSTKLEDSAMYFCASSKTRDTQYFGPGTRLTVL.

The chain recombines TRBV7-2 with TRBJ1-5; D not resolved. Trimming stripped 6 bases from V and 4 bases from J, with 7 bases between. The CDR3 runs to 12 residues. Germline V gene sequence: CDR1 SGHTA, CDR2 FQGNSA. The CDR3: CASSSYNQPQHF. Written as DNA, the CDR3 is TGTGCCAGCAGTTCTTATAATCAGCCCCAGCATTTT. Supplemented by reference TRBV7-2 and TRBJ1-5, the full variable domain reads GAGVSQSPSNKVTEKGKDVELRCDPISGHTALYWYRQSLGQGLEFLIYFQGNSAPDKSGLPSDRFSAERTGGSVSTLTIQRTQQEDSAVYLCASSSYNQPQHFGDGTRLSIL.

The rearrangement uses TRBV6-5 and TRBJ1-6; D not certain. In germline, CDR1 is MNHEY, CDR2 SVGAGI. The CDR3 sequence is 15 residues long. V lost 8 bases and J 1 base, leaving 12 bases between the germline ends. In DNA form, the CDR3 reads TGTGCCAGCGTATCGCGGGGTTCCTATAATTCACCCCTCCACTTT. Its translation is CASVSRGSYNSPLHF.

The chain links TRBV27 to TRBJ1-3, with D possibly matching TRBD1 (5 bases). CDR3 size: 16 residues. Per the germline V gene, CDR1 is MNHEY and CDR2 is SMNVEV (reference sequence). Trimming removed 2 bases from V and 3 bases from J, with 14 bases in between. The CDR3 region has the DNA TGTGCCAGCAGTTTAAGATCGGGGCTGGTTGGAAACACCATATATTTT. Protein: CASSLRSGLVGNTIYF.

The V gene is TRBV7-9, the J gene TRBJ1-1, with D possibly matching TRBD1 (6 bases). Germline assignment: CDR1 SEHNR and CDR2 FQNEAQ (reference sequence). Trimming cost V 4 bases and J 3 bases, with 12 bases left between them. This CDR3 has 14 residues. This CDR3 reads CASSSGSGDTEAFF. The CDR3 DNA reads TGTGCCAGCAGCTCGGGGTCAGGGGACACTGAAGCTTTCTTT.

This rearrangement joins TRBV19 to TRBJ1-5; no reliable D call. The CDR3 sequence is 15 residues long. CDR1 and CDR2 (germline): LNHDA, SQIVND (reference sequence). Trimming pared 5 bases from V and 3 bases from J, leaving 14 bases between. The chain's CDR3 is CASSAPKGSNQPQHF. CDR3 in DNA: TGTGCCAGTAGTGCCCCCAAAGGGTCCAATCAGCCCCAGCATTTT. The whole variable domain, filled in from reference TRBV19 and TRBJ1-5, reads DGGITQSPKYLFRKEGQNVTLSCEQNLNHDAMYWYRQDPGQGLRLIYYSQIVNDFQKGDIAEGYSVSREKKESFPLTVTSAQKNPTAFYLCASSAPKGSNQPQHFGDGTRLSIL.

The CDR3 DNA sequence: TGCGCCAGCAGCTTGGCGGGACAGGGGGGCTATGGCTACACCTTC. It is translated as CASSLAGQGGYGYTF. The chain is built from TRBV5-1 and TRBJ1-2; TRBD1 agrees at 11 bases. CDR1 and CDR2 from the germline V gene are SGHRS and YFSETQ. Trimming removed 0 bases from V and 4 bases from J; junction bases left unmatched: 2. The CDR3 contains 15 residues.

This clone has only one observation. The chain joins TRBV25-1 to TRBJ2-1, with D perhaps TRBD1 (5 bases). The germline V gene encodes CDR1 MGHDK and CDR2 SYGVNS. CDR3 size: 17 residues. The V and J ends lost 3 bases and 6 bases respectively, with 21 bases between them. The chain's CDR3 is CASSDLSGLNSANEQFF. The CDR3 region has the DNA TGTGCCAGCAGTGACCTTTCAGGGTTGAACTCGGCCAATGAGCAGTTCTTC.

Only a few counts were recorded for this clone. The CDR3 sequence is CASSLGGDQPQHF. The DNA of the CDR3 is TGCGCCAGCAGCTTGGGCGGGGATCAGCCCCAGCATTTT. This chain joins TRBV5-1 and TRBJ1-5; D gene ambiguous. CDR3 size: 13 residues. Germline CDR1 and CDR2: SGHRS and YFSETQ. The V and J ends lost 0 bases and 5 bases respectively, with 6 bases between them.

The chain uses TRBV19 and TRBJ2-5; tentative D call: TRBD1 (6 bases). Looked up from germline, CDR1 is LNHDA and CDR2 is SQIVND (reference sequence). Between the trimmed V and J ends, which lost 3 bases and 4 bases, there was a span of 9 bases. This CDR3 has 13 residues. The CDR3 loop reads CASSIDRIETQYF. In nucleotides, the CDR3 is TGTGCCAGTAGTATTGACAGGATAGAGACCCAGTACTTC.

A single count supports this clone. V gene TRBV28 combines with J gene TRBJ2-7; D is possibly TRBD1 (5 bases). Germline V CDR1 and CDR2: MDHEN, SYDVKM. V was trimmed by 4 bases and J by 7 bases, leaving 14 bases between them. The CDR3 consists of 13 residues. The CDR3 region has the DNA TGTGCCAGCAGTTATCCACCCTCAGGGGAGCAGTACGTC. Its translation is CASSYPPSGEQYV.

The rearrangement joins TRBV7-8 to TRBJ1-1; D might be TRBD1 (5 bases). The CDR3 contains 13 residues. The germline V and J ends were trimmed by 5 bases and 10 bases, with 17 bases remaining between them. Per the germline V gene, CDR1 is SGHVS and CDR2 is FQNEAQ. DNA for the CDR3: TGTGCCAGCAGCATGCCGTATGGGGGGACAGCTTTCTTT. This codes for CASSMPYGGTAFF.

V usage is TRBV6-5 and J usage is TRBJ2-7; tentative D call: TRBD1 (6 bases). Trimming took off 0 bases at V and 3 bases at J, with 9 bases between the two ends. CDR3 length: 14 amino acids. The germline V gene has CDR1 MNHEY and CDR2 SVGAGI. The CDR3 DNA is TGTGCCAGCAGTTACTCGAGGGGGAACTACGAGCAGTACGTC. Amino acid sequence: CASSYSRGNYEQYV.

CDR3 sequence reads: CASSPGQYGYTF. As DNA, the CDR3 is TGTGCCAGCAGTCCAGGACAGTATGGCTACACCTTC. V usage is TRBV28 and J usage is TRBJ1-2; TRBD1 is a possible D gene (6 bases). From germline, CDR1 is MDHEN and CDR2 SYDVKM. Trimming left V 5 bases short and J 5 bases short, with 9 bases between. The CDR3 contains 12 residues.

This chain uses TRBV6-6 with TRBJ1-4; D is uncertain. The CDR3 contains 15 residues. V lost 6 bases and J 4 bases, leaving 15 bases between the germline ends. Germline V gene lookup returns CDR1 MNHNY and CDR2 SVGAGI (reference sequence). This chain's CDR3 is CASSSYGEGNEKLFF. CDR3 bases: TGTGCCAGCAGCTCTTACGGGGAAGGTAATGAAAAACTGTTTTTT.

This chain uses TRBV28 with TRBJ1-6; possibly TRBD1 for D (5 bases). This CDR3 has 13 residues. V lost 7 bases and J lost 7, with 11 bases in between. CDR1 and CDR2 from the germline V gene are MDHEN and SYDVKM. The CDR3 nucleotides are TGTGCCAGCATTGGGACCAACAATTCACCCCTCCACTTT. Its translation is CASIGTNNSPLHF.

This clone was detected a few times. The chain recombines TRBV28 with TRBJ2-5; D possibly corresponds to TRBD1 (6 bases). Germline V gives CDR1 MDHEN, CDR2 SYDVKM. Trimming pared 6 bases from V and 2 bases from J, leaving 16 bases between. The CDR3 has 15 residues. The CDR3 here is CASSSRDQGQETQYF. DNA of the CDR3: TGTGCCAGCAGCAGCCGGGACCAGGGGCAAGAGACCCAGTACTTC. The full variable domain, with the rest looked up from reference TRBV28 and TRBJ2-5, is DVKVTQSSRYLVKRTGEKVFLECVQDMDHENMFWYRQDPGLGLRLIYFSYDVKMKEKGDIPEGYSVSREKKERFSLILESASTNQTSMYLCASSSRDQGQETQYFGPGTRLLVL.

CDR3: CASSSGQDSEKLFF. The CDR3 DNA sequence: TGCGCCAGCAGTTCGGGCCAGGACTCGGAAAAACTGTTTTTT. This chain uses TRBV10-1 with TRBJ1-4; D gene ambiguous. The CDR3 length is 14 residues. The germline gives CDR1 WNHNN, CDR2 SYGVQD (reference sequence). V lost 5 bases, J lost 8 bases, and 15 bases lay in between.

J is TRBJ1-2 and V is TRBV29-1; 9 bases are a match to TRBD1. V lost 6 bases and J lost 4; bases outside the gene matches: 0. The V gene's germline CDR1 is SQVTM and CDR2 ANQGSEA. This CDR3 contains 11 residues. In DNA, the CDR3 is TGCAGCGTGGACAGGGGCTATGGCTACACCTTC. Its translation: CSVDRGYGYTF.

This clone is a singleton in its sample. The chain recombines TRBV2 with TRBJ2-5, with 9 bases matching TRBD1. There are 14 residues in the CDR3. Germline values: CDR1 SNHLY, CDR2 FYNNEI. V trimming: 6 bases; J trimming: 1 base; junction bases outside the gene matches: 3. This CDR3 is CASRGDRAQETQYF. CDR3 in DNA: TGTGCCAGCAGGGGGGACAGGGCCCAAGAGACCCAGTACTTC.

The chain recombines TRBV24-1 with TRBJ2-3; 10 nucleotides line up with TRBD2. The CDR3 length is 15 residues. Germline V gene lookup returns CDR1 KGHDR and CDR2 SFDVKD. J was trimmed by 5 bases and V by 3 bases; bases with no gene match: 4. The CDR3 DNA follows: TGTGCCACCAGTGATCCTCGGACTAGCGGAGATACGCAGTATTTT. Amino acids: CATSDPRTSGDTQYF.

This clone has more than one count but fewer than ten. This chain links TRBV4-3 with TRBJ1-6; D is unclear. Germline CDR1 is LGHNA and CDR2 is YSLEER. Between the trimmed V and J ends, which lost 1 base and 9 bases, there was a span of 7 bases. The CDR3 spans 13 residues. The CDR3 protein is CASSQVAASPLHF. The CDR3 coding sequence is TGCGCCAGCAGCCAAGTAGCTGCTTCACCCCTCCACTTT.

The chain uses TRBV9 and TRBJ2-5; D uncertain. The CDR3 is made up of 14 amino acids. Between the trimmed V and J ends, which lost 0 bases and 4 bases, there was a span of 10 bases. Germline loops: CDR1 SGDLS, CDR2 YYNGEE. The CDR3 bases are TGTGCCAGCAGCGTAGGTGGGGTTAGAGAGACCCAGTACTTC. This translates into CASSVGGVRETQYF.

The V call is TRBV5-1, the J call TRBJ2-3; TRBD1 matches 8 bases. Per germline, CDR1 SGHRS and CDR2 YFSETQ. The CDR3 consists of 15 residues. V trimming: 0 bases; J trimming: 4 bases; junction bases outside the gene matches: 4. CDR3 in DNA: TGCGCCAGCAGCTTGGGGTCAGGGGGCGCAGATACGCAGTATTTT. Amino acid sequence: CASSLGSGGADTQYF.

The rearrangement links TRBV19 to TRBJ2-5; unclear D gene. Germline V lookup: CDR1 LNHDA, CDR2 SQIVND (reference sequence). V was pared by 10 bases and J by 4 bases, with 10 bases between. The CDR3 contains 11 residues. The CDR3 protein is CATRRRETQYF. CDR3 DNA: TGTGCCACCAGAAGAAGAGAGACCCAGTACTTC.

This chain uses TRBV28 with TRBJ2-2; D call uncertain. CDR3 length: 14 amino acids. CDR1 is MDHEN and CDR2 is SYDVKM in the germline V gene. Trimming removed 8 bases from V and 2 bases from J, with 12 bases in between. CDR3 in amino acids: CASRSWSNTGELFF. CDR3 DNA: TGTGCCAGCCGCTCCTGGAGTAACACCGGGGAGCTGTTTTTT.